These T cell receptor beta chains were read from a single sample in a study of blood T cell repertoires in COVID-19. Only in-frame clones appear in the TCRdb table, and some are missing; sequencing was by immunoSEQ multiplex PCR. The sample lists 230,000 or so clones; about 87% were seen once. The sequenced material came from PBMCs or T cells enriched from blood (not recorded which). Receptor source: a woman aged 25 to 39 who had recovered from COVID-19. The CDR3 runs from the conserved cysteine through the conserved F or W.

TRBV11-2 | CASSHSYQGEIIDTQYF
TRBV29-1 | CSAGTRGNTEAFF
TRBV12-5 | CASGFGNTEAFF
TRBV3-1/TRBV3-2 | CASSPLGLAGGRGGTQYF
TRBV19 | CASRRTGESYGYTF
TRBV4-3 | CASSQVDRDTEAFF
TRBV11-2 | CASSHRASGGANTQYF
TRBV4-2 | CASSQATSGFTYEQYF
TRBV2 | CASSGGQRNTIYF
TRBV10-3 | CAISSTGGNTEAFF
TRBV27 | CASSQTPRTGPNYGYTF
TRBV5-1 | CASSSVPQTGAGEKLFF
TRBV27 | CASSAPGQGSNEQFF
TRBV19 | CASSLIWRETQYF
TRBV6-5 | CASSYSVGVFNTEAFF
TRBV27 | CASSPQGASTDTQYF
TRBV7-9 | CASSLAQGAFGEKLFF
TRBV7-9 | CASSLERVTGYTF
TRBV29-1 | CSVEPGETQYF
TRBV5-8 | CASRGQGNTEAFF
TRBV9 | CASSLIGGTGANVLTF
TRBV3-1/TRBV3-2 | CASSLPFGPGMETQYF
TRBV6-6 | CASNPQLNTEAFF
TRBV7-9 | CATPRVGREVDGYTF
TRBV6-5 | CASSFSWGRDTEAFF
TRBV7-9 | CASSPPRTGAYEQYF
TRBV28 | CASSPAGSKTEGYTF
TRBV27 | CASRRQGSTEAFF
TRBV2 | CASTQTGTGELFF
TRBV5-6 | CASSYQTRMGFF
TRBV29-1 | CSVADVGGAGYTF
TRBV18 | CASSPGQGTANYGYTF
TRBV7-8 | CASSETGLAGVHTQYF
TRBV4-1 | CASSQFQGSYNSPLHF
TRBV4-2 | CASSQEFGAGGSDTQYF
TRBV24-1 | CATSDSRGQGFYNEQFF
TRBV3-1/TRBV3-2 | CASSQDRTSGGAGTQYF
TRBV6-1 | CASSEATGGAYNEQFF
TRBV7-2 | CASSLSPGQGYGYTF
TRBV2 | CASDLGGRGEKLFF
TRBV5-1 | CASSLGLAGETPVDTQYF
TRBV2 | CASSGYSSTDTQYF
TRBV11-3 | CASSDTESTDTQYF
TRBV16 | CASSQSGEPRGQYYEQYF
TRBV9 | CASSVPLAGRSGELFF
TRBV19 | CASIRNTEAFF
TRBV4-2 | CASSPGQGYGYTF
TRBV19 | CASSIMTGAYEQYF
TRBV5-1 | CASMAVSDGYTF